One sample yielded the 28 T cell receptor beta chains listed below, sequenced in a study of T cell responses to AZD1222 COVID-19 vaccine. TCRdb keeps only in-frame clones here, not all; method: immunoSEQ multiplex PCR. The sample records 200,000 or so clones, around 87% being singletons. The source material was peripheral blood, sampled on day 0 of MenACWY control vaccination. The receptors shown here come from an adult in good health.

The chain has TRBV19 and TRBJ1-2; no firm D call. Per germline, CDR1 LNHDA and CDR2 SQIVND (reference sequence). The CDR3 spans 12 residues. V lost 2 bases and J 8 bases, leaving 9 bases between the germline ends. The CDR3 loop reads CASSIRSFGYTF. The CDR3, as DNA: TGTGCCAGTAGTATAAGAAGTTTCGGCTACACCTTC.

The chain uses TRBV24-1 and TRBJ1-4; the D gene is possibly TRBD1 (6 bases). Germline V gene sequence: CDR1 KGHDR, CDR2 SFDVKD. The V and J ends lost 4 bases and 6 bases respectively, with 14 bases between them. The CDR3 runs 15 residues. CDR3 amino acids: CATSENWGRDEKLFF. For the CDR3, the DNA is TGTGCCACCAGTGAGAACTGGGGGCGTGATGAAAAACTGTTTTTT.

The chain couples TRBV6-1 to TRBJ1-5; D not certain. Looked up from germline, CDR1 is MNHNS and CDR2 is SASEGT. V lost 3 bases, J lost 7 bases, and 10 bases lay in between. The CDR3 runs 13 residues. The CDR3 DNA reads TGTGCCAGCAGTGAGGGTTTACGGCAGCCCCAGCATTTT. Translated: CASSEGLRQPQHF.

The rearrangement joins TRBV5-1 to TRBJ2-2; TRBD2 matches at 10 bases. V shed 4 bases and J 1 base; nucleotides not matched to a gene: 4. This CDR3 is built from 16 residues. Per the germline V gene, CDR1 is SGHRS and CDR2 is YFSETQ. As DNA, the CDR3 is TGCGCCAGCAGCCCGGGACTAGCGCTGAACACCGGGGAGCTGTTTTTT. Translated, it gives CASSPGLALNTGELFF.

The chain combines TRBV18 with TRBJ1-2; TRBD1 aligns across 8 bases. This CDR3 has 14 amino acids. The V gene's germline CDR1 is KGHSH and CDR2 LQKENI. After removal of 3 bases from V and 1 base from J, the junction contained 1 base not matched to a gene. CDR3 region: CASSPGQVNYGYTF. In nucleotides, the CDR3 is TGTGCCAGCTCACCGGGACAGGTTAACTATGGCTACACCTTC.

The chain combines TRBV6-1 with TRBJ1-4; D is uncertain. The CDR3 extends over 14 amino acids. V lost 1 base and J lost 7, with 10 bases in between. Germline CDR1 reads MNHNS; CDR2 reads SASEGT. CDR3 in amino acids: CASSEEGTGEKLFF. The CDR3 DNA reads as TGTGCCAGCAGTGAAGAGGGAACTGGTGAAAAACTGTTTTTT.

The CDR3 DNA follows: TGTGCCACCAGTGACTCCGGGACAAGGAACACCGGGGAGCTGTTTTTT. It translates to CATSDSGTRNTGELFF. The chain is built from TRBV24-1 and TRBJ2-2; maybe TRBD1 (6 bases). Trimming left V 4 bases short and J 1 base short, with 12 bases between. The CDR3 sequence is 16 residues long. The germline V gene has CDR1 KGHDR and CDR2 SFDVKD.

V usage is TRBV24-1 and J usage is TRBJ2-7; 8 bases line up with TRBD2. V shed 9 bases and J 1 base; nucleotides not matched to a gene: 7. The germline V gene encodes CDR1 KGHDR and CDR2 SFDVKD. The CDR3 length is 14 residues. CDR3 region: CATASASGSYEQYF. The DNA of the CDR3 is TGTGCCACCGCGAGCGCTAGCGGGTCCTACGAGCAGTACTTC.

The chain links TRBV2 to TRBJ2-2; D is possibly TRBD1 (5 bases). There are 12 residues in the CDR3. Germline-derived CDR1 and CDR2 are SNHLY and FYNNEI. The V gene lost 2 bases and the J gene lost 8 bases, with 6 bases spanning the gap. The CDR3 reads CASSEQGGELFF. CDR3 bases: TGTGCCAGCAGTGAACAGGGAGGGGAGCTGTTTTTT.

The chain recombines TRBV7-6 with TRBJ2-3, with 8 bases fitting TRBD1. The CDR3 consists of 16 residues. J gave up 2 bases and V 2 bases, and 6 bases lay outside the gene matches. The V gene's germline CDR1 is SGHVS and CDR2 FNYEAQ. DNA for the CDR3: TGTGCCAGCAGCTTAACCGGGACAGGACCCACAGATACGCAGTATTTT. Its protein is CASSLTGTGPTDTQYF. Full variable domain (outside the CDR3, taken from reference TRBV7-6 and TRBJ2-3): GAGVSQSPRYKVTKRGQDVALRCDPISGHVSLYWYRQALGQGPEFLTYFNYEAQQDKSGLPNDRFSAERPEGSISTLTIQRTEQRDSAMYRCASSLTGTGPTDTQYFGPGTRLTVL.

The V and J genes are TRBV5-4 and TRBJ1-4, with a possible D match to TRBD1 (6 bases). CDR1 is SGHNT and CDR2 is YYREEE in the germline V gene (reference sequence). This CDR3 has 14 amino acids. V was pared by 4 bases and J by 8 bases, with 15 bases between. The CDR3 sequence: CASSRTGSAEKLFF. The CDR3 nucleotides read TGTGCCAGCAGCCGTACAGGGAGTGCGGAAAAACTGTTTTTT.

The V call is TRBV3-1 (or the pseudogene TRBV3-2), the J call TRBJ1-2; D may be TRBD1 (6 bases). Germline V gene lookup returns CDR1 LGHDT and CDR2 YNNKEL (reference sequence). The V and J ends lost 0 bases and 4 bases respectively, with 12 bases between them. The CDR3 has 15 residues. For the CDR3, the DNA is TGTGCCAGCAGCCAAGACGCAGGGGTGAGCTATGGCTACACCTTC. It specifies CASSQDAGVSYGYTF.

The chain combines TRBV21-1 with TRBJ1-5; the table's D call TRBD1 went unverified against the DNA. TRBV21-1 is an annotated pseudogene. The CDR3 length is 20 residues. The CDR3: CASSKCYGDREVDSNQPQHF. In DNA, the CDR3 is TGTGCCAGCAGCAAATGTTATGGCGACAGGGAGGTAGATAGCAATCAGCCCCAGCATTTT.

This clone was observed a few times. The rearrangement links TRBV5-5 to TRBJ2-2; possibly TRBD1 for D (6 bases). The CDR3 extends over 16 amino acids. Trimming shortened V by 4 bases and J by 0 bases, and 13 bases separated the two germline ends. Germline V lookup: CDR1 SGHKS, CDR2 YYEKEE (reference sequence). CDR3: CASSGLRTANTGELFF. CDR3 nucleotide sequence: TGTGCCAGCAGCGGATTACGGACAGCGAACACCGGGGAGCTGTTTTTT.

The rearrangement uses TRBV14 and TRBJ2-7, with TRBD1 matching 7 bases. Trimming at V came to 4 bases and at J to 3 bases, leaving 3 bases not matched to a gene. CDR1 SGHDN and CDR2 FVKESK come from the germline V gene. CDR3 size: 13 residues. The chain's CDR3 is CASSLQGLYEQYF. CDR3 DNA: TGTGCCAGCAGCCTACAGGGGCTCTACGAGCAGTACTTC.

The chain recombines TRBV5-1 with TRBJ2-7, with D perhaps matching TRBD1 (6 bases). V gave up 4 bases and J gave up 0 bases, with 11 bases separating them. Germline V gives CDR1 SGHRS, CDR2 YFSETQ. The CDR3 consists of 14 residues. The DNA for the CDR3 is TGCGCCAGCAGCCAGGGACAAGGCTCCTACGAGCAGTACTTC. Translating gives CASSQGQGSYEQYF.

The rearrangement uses TRBV6-5 and TRBJ1-2; D unclear. The CDR3 consists of 14 residues. CDR1 is MNHEY, CDR2 SVGAGI, per germline. V dropped 5 bases and J dropped 3 bases, with 13 bases sitting between them. CDR3: CASSPRTGDYGYTF. DNA for the CDR3: TGTGCCAGCAGTCCCCGAACCGGGGACTATGGCTACACCTTC.

The chain links TRBV4-1 to TRBJ2-7; D assignment may be TRBD1 or TRBD2 (5 bases each). This CDR3 spans 14 amino acids. Trimming stripped 3 bases from V and 3 bases from J, with 12 bases between. Germline V lookup: CDR1 MGHRA, CDR2 YSYEKL. CDR3 sequence reads: CASSQGLASYEQYF. The CDR3 DNA reads as TGCGCCAGCAGCCAGGGGCTAGCCAGCTACGAGCAGTACTTC.

This clone occurred a few times. This chain uses TRBV25-1 with TRBJ2-7; TRBD1 agrees at 10 bases. CDR1 and CDR2 from the germline V gene are MGHDK and SYGVNS. The CDR3 is 14 amino acids. J gave up 3 bases and V 6 bases, and 5 bases lay outside the gene matches. DNA for the CDR3: TGTGCCAGCAGCCTCGGACAGGGGGGCTACGAGCAGTACTTC. Translated: CASSLGQGGYEQYF.

With regard to this clone: Other DNA sequences in this sample translate to the same CDR3. The J gene is TRBJ2-3, the V gene TRBV3-1 (or the pseudogene TRBV3-2); D remains ambiguous. Germline-derived CDR1 and CDR2 are LGHDT and YNNKEL (reference sequence). Trimming left V 1 base short and J 0 bases short, with 11 bases between. CDR3 length: 16 residues. DNA for the CDR3: TGTGCCAGCAGCCAAGGCACTCCCACAAGCACAGATACGCAGTATTTT. It specifies CASSQGTPTSTDTQYF.

This chain joins TRBV6-2 or TRBV6-3 and TRBJ2-5; 7 nucleotides agree with TRBD1. The junction had 14 bases not matched to a gene; V was cut back by 5 bases and J by 5 bases. This CDR3 is built from 16 residues. Germline-derived CDR1 and CDR2 are MNHEY and SVGEGT. The CDR3 reads CASSRRQGRVEETQYF. In DNA, the CDR3 is TGTGCCAGCAGTCGTCGACAGGGACGAGTTGAGGAGACCCAGTACTTC.

V gene TRBV5-5 combines with J gene TRBJ1-2; 7 bases are shared with TRBD1. V lost 2 bases, J lost 1 base, and 5 bases stayed unmatched. CDR1 and CDR2 (germline): SGHKS, YYEKEE (reference sequence). CDR3 size: 15 residues. The CDR3 loop reads CASSFPGQSNYGYTF. DNA of the CDR3: TGTGCCAGCAGCTTTCCGGGACAGAGTAACTATGGCTACACCTTC.

V usage is TRBV19 and J usage is TRBJ2-7, with 9 bases that match TRBD1. The CDR3 length is 15 residues. From germline, CDR1 is LNHDA and CDR2 SQIVND (reference sequence). V shed 5 bases, J shed 5 bases, and the junction held 10 bases outside the gene matches. The CDR3 reads CASSSNGQGWDEQYF. In nucleotides, the CDR3 is TGTGCCAGTAGTTCAAACGGACAGGGGTGGGACGAGCAGTACTTC.

The chain uses TRBV6-4 and TRBJ2-2; a weak D match, TRBD1 (5 bases). CDR3 length: 14 amino acids. Deletions cut 2 bases from V and 4 bases from J, with 8 bases between. Germline lookup yields CDR1 MRHNA and CDR2 SNTAGT. CDR3 coding DNA: TGTGCCAGCAGTGACGAGCAGGGCACCGGGGAGCTGTTTTTT. Translated, it gives CASSDEQGTGELFF.

This CDR3 reads CASSLGFGDPYNSPLHF. The CDR3, as DNA: TGTGCCAGCAGCTTAGGGTTCGGGGACCCCTATAATTCACCCCTCCACTTT. The chain recombines TRBV7-2 with TRBJ1-6; TRBD1 might be the D (5 bases). The CDR3 length is 17 residues. Germline V gene sequence: CDR1 SGHTA, CDR2 FQGNSA. The V end lost 1 base, the J end lost 2 bases, and 12 bases lay between the germline ends.

The rearrangement joins TRBV7-8 to TRBJ1-3; unclear D gene. CDR3 size: 16 residues. Looked up from germline, CDR1 is SGHVS and CDR2 is FQNEAQ. The V gene lost 1 base and the J gene lost 0 bases, with 10 bases spanning the gap. DNA for the CDR3: TGTGCCAGCAGCTTAGTAGCCCAGAGCTCTGGAAACACCATATATTTT. It specifies CASSLVAQSSGNTIYF.

This sequence joins TRBV28 and TRBJ1-2, with D unresolved. The CDR3 is 11 amino acids. Trimming left V 3 bases short and J 7 bases short, with 6 bases between. Germline loops: CDR1 MDHEN, CDR2 SYDVKM. The CDR3 coding sequence is TGTGCCAGCAGTTTTGAAGGTGGCTACACCTTC. It translates to CASSFEGGYTF.

This chain links TRBV7-9 with TRBJ2-3, with TRBD2 as a possible D gene (5 bases). The CDR3 totals 16 residues. V gave up 2 bases and J gave up 0 bases, with 12 bases separating them. CDR1 and CDR2 from the germline V gene are SEHNR and FQNEAQ (reference sequence). DNA for the CDR3: TGTGCCAGCAGCTTAAGGGATTGGGAGAGCACAGATACGCAGTATTTT. Protein product: CASSLRDWESTDTQYF.